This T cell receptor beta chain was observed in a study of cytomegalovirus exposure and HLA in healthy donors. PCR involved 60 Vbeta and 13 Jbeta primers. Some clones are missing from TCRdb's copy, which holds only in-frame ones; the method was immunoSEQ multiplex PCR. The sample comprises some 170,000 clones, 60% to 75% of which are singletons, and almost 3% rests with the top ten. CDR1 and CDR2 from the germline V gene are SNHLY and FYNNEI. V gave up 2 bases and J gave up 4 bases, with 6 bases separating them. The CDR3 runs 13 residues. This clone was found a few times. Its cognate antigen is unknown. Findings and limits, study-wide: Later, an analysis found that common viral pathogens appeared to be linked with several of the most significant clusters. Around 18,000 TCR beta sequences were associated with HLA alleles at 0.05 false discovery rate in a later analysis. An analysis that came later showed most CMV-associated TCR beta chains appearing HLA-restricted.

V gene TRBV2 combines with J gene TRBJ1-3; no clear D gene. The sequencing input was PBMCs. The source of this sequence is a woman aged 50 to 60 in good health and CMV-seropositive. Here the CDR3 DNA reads TGTGCCAGCAGTGAAAGCAGGGGAAACACCATATATTTT. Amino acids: CASSESRGNTIYF.